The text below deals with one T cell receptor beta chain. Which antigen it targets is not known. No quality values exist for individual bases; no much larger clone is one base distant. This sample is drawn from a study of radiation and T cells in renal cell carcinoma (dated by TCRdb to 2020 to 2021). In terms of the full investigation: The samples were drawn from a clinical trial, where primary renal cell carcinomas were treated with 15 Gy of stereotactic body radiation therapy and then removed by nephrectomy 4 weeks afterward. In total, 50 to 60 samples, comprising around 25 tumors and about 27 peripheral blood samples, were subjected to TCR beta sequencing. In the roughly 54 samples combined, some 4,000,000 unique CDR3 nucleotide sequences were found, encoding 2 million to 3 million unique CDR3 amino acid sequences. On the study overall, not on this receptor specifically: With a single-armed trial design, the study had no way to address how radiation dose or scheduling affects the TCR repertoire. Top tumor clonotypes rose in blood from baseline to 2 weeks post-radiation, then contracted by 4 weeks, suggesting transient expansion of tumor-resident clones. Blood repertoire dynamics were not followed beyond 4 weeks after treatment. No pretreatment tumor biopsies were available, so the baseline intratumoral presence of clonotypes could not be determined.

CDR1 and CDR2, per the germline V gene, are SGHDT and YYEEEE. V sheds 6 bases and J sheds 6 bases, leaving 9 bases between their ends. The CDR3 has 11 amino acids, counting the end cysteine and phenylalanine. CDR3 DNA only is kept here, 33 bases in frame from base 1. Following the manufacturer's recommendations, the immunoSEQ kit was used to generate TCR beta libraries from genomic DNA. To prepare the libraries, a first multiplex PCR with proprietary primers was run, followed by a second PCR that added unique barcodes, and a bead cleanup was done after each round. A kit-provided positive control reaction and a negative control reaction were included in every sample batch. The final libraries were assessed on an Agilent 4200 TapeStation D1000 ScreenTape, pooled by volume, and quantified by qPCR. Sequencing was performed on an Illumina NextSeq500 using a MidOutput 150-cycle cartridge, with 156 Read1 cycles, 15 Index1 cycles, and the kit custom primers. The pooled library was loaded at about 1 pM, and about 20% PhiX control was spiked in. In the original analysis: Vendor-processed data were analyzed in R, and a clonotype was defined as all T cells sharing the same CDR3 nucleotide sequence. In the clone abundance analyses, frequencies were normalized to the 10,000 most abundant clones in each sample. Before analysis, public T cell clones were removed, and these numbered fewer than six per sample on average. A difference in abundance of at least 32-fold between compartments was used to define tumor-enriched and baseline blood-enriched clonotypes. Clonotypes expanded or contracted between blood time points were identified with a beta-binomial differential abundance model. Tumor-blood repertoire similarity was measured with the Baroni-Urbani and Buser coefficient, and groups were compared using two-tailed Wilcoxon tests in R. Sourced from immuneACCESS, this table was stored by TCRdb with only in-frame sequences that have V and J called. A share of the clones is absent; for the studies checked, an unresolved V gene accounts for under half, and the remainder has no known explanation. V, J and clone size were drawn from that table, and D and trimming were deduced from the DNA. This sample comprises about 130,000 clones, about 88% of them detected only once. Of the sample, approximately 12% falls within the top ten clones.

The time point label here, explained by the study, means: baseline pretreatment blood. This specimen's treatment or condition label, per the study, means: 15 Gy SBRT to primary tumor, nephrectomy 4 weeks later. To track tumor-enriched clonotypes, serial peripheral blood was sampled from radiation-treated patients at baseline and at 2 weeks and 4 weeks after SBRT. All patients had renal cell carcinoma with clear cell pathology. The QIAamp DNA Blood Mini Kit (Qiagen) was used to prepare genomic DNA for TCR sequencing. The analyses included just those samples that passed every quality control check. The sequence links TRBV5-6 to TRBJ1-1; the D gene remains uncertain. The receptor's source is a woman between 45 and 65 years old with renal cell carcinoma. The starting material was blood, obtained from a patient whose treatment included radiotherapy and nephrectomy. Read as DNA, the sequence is TGTGCCAGCACCCTTGGTTCTGAAGCTTTCTTT. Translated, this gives CASTLGSEAFF.